This TCR beta chain was documented in a study of T cell repertoires in cytomegalovirus infection (dated by TCRdb to between 2018 and 2020). Background for the entire study: The peptide stimulations were aimed at well-studied HLA-B-restricted epitopes as well as recently identified HLA-C-restricted CMV epitopes, whose presentation resists viral immunomodulation. Donor HLA type was relevant to the analysis, as public TCR beta signatures indicated carriage of CMV infection together with the matching HLA type. What the research found in general, with its limitations: In both this cohort and an independent cohort of 352 donors, the cumulative frequency of public TCR beta family members distinguished carriers of CMV infection plus the relevant HLA type. The ex vivo response was dominated by HLA-C-restricted CMV-specific TCR beta clonotypes, which also provided the single most frequent clonotype in two of eight donors.

The treatment or condition tag for this specimen amounts to: in vitro stimulation with specific CMV peptide epitopes to enrich CMV-specific T cells. The listed sequencing device is Illumina HiSeq 1500. TCRdb reprocessing: public reads trimmed at Q25 with fastp, clones called with MiXCR, in-frame beta chains kept. Rows with one shared CDR3 protein collapse into an entry with the most common genes and DNA. This sample comprises approximately 110,000 distinct CDR3 sequences, 32% of them detected only once. The ten largest clones add up to 58% of the sample. This clonotype was seen a few times. The antigen this receptor binds is unknown. No base quality information exists; no much larger clone differs at one position. The CDR3 covers 14 residues, taking in both the cysteine and the phenylalanine. The CDR3 DNA has 42 bases and is translated from base 1. Based on the germline V gene (reference sequence), the CDR1 and CDR2 sequences are SEHNR and FQNEAQ. V and J lose 5 bases and 8 bases, and a span of 18 bases separates them.

The sequence derives from a human donor in good health (CMV status not recorded). Some clones in this sample may be carry-over from other donors' samples. The V and J segments used are TRBV7-9 and TRBJ1-2; the D segment could be TRBD1, given 5 matching bases. Sequencing used CD8+ T cells from cultured PBMCs, obtained from culture after CMV antigen stimulation. The CDR3 amino acid sequence is: CASSQDGRERGYTF. The nucleotides are TGTGCCAGCAGCCAAGACGGCAGGGAGCGCGGCTACACCTTC.